Sequencing of this TCR beta chain was carried out in a study of cytomegalovirus exposure and HLA in healthy donors. Findings and limits, study-wide: Testing in vitro showed a few CMV-associated chains specific for CMV antigens.

Here immunoSEQ multiplex PCR was the method, and the copy in TCRdb shows in-frame clones only, minus some. The sample gives a few hundred thousand clones, about 88% of which show up once; more than 10% is in the top ten. CDR1 is LGHNA, CDR2 YNFKEQ, per germline. This CDR3 is built from 12 residues. Between the trimmed V and J ends, which lost 2 bases and 6 bases, there was a span of 7 bases. With respect to this clone: The target antigen is unknown.

V gene TRBV4-2 combines with J gene TRBJ1-1; possibly TRBD1 for D (5 bases). The sequenced material came from PBMCs. The receptor's source is a young man in good health and CMV-seropositive. CDR3 nucleotide sequence: TGTGCCAGCAGCCAATGGGGGGCTGAAGCTTTCTTT. It is translated as CASSQWGAEAFF.